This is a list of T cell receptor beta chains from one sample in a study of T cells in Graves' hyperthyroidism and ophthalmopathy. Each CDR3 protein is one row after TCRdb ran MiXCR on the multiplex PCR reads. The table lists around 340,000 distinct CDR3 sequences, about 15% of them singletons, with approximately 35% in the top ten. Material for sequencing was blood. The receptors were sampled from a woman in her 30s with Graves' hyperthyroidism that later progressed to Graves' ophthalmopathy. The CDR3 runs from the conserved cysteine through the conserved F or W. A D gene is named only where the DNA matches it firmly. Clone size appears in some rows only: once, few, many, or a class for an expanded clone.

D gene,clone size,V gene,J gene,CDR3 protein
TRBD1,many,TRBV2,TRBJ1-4,CASSWTGGKEKLFF
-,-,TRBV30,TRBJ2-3,CAWSPQGDTQYF
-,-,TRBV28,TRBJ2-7,CASKAGAYEQYF
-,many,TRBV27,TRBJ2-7,CASSLSSGDRTYEQYF
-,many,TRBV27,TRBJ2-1,CASSFDSYNEQFF
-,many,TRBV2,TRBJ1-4,CASRMDSLGEKLFF
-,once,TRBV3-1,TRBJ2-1,CASSQGTPRFF
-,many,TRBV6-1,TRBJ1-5,CASSPDVGYQPQHF
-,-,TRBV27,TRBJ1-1,CASKTVDFGGVDTEAFF
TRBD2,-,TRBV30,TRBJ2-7,CAWNLAEYEQYF
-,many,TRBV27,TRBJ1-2,CASSLGGMLGYGYTF
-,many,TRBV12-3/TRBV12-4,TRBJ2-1,CASSSGTTNEQFF
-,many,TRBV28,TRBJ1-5,CASSLLQDNHQPQHF
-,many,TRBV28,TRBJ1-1,CASSLRVGGLGTEAFF
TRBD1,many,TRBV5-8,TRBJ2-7,CASSGSDRVVSYEQYF
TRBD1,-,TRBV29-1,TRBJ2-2,CSATGTGYTGELFF
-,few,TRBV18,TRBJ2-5,CASSPQGDKPTQYF
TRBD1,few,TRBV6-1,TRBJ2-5,CARARDRGETQYF
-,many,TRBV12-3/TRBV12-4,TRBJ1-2,CAAGRTDYGYTF
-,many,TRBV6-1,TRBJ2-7,CASRPSGNRYEQYF
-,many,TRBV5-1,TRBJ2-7,CASSLSDYEQYF
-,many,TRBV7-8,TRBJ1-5,CASSLRGGNNQPQHF
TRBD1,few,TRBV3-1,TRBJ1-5,CASSQNTGGGIWDQPQHF
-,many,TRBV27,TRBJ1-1,CASSLSTQTEAFF
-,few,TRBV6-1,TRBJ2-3,CASSEALGGPDTQYF
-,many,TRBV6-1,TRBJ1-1,CASSEARREEAFF
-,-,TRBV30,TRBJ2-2,CAWSSWEGQIF
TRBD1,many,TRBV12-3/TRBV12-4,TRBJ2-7,CASSLEGTGIYEQYF
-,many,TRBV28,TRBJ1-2,CASSSGAAYGYTF
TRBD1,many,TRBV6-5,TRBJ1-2,CASSYSGTENYGYTF
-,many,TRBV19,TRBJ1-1,CATVSPSRYTEAFF
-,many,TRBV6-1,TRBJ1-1,CASSWLRSGTSEAFF